This passage covers 19 T cell receptor beta chains from one sample sequenced in a study of blood T cells in healthy people across ages. Alongside a J-beta primer mix, a sample-barcoded 5' primer served in a second PCR lasting roughly 7 to 12 cycles. From the 5' RACE reads, TCRdb called clonotypes with MiXCR, one entry per CDR3 protein. The table records about 1 million distinct CDR3 sequences, about 25% of them present only once. The same data also went into a second study, on T cells of mothers and their children.

Sequences were obtained from blood. The origin of the receptors is a girl aged 2 to 10 in good health.

This clonotype has more than one count but fewer than ten. The rearrangement links TRBV6-5 to TRBJ2-1; D uncertain. The CDR3 is 17 amino acids. Germline V lookup: CDR1 MNHEY, CDR2 SVGAGI. Trimming took 0 bases from V and 0 from J, leaving 12 bases between them. Written as DNA, the CDR3 is TGTGCCAGCAGTTACTCCTATAAGAAGAACTCCTACAATGAGCAGTTCTTC. Its translation: CASSYSYKKNSYNEQFF.

The V gene is TRBV6-6, the J gene TRBJ1-2; 10 bases match TRBD1. After removal of 5 bases from V and 3 bases from J, the junction contained 6 bases not matched to a gene. The germline gives CDR1 MNHNY, CDR2 SVGAGI (reference sequence). CDR3 length equals 15 residues. CDR3 region: CASSPGQGNYYGYTF. The DNA for the CDR3 is TGTGCCAGCAGTCCGGGACAGGGGAATTACTATGGCTACACCTTC.

This clonotype appeared a few times. The chain couples TRBV27 to TRBJ1-6, with TRBD1 matching 9 bases. V was clipped by 7 bases and J by 7 bases; unmatched bases: 8. Germline CDR1 reads MNHEY; CDR2 reads SMNVEV (reference sequence). The CDR3 contains 15 residues. Here the CDR3 DNA reads TGTGCCAGCACTGTGTTACAGGGGGCAAATTCACCCCTCCACTTT. It codes for CASTVLQGANSPLHF.

This clonotype was counted between two and nine times. The gene calls are TRBV29-1 and TRBJ1-5; 7 bases align to TRBD1. CDR3 length: 14 residues. The trim removed 4 bases at V and 3 bases at J, leaving 6 bases unmatched. From germline, CDR1 is SQVTM and CDR2 ANQGSEA. The CDR3 region has the DNA TGCAGCGTTGCGCTAGGGACAGTCAATCAGCCCCAGCATTTT. It specifies CSVALGTVNQPQHF.

This clonotype was seen a handful of times. The gene calls are TRBV28 and TRBJ2-7; D call uncertain. Looked up from germline, CDR1 is MDHEN and CDR2 is SYDVKM. Between the trimmed V and J ends, which lost 6 bases and 4 bases, there was a span of 13 bases. The CDR3 runs 13 residues. CDR3 sequence: CASSPGPRYEQYF. DNA of the CDR3: TGTGCCAGCAGCCCTGGACCCAGATACGAGCAGTACTTC. Using reference TRBV28 and TRBJ2-7 for the parts outside the CDR3, the full variable domain is DVKVTQSSRYLVKRTGEKVFLECVQDMDHENMFWYRQDPGLGLRLIYFSYDVKMKEKGDIPEGYSVSREKKERFSLILESASTNQTSMYLCASSPGPRYEQYFGPGTRLTVT.

J is TRBJ1-4 and V is TRBV6-5, with no clear D. This CDR3 is built from 16 residues. CDR1 and CDR2 from the germline V gene are MNHEY and SVGAGI. The V gene lost 0 bases and the J gene lost 0 bases, with 8 bases spanning the gap. CDR3 nucleotides: TGTGCCAGCAGTTACTCACCGGGGTCAACTAATGAAAAACTGTTTTTT. It encodes CASSYSPGSTNEKLFF.

This clonotype was detected a few times. The chain links TRBV7-9 to TRBJ2-7, with 10 nucleotides matching TRBD2. This CDR3 region has 16 residues. The V gene's germline CDR1 is SEHNR and CDR2 FQNEAQ (reference sequence). V lost 0 bases and J lost 3; bases outside the gene matches: 5. For the CDR3, the DNA is TGTGCCAGCAGCTTAGCGGGGACTAGCGTGAGCTACGAGCAGTACTTC. Protein product: CASSLAGTSVSYEQYF.

This clonotype was counted between two and nine times. For the CDR3, the DNA is TGCGCCAGCAGCCAAGAAAAAACCTACGAGCAGTACTTC. It is translated as CASSQEKTYEQYF. This rearrangement joins TRBV4-1 to TRBJ2-7; no definite D call. The CDR3 covers 13 residues. The V end lost 0 bases, the J end lost 2 bases, and 5 bases lay between the germline ends. Germline CDR1 MGHRA, CDR2 YSYEKL.

This chain joins TRBV27 and TRBJ2-7, with a tentative D call TRBD2 (5 bases). The CDR3 consists of 14 residues. Germline CDR1 MNHEY, CDR2 SMNVEV (reference sequence). V gave up 2 bases and J gave up 7 bases, with 15 bases separating them. This chain's CDR3 is CASSLGLTPWEQYF. The CDR3 DNA is TGTGCCAGCAGTTTAGGACTTACCCCGTGGGAGCAGTACTTC.

The CDR3 sequence is CASSLRPFPLGNEQFF. CDR3 nucleotides: TGTGCCAGCAGTCTCCGACCATTCCCCCTCGGCAATGAGCAGTTCTTC. The chain is built from TRBV7-9 and TRBJ2-1, with unresolved D. The V gene's germline CDR1 is SEHNR and CDR2 FQNEAQ (reference sequence). The V end was cut by 6 bases, the J end by 6 bases, with 21 bases between. There are 16 residues in the CDR3.

This rearrangement joins TRBV6-5 to TRBJ2-1; TRBD2 might be the D (6 bases). Germline V CDR1 and CDR2: MNHEY, SVGAGI. CDR3 length: 19 residues. V was pared by 2 bases and J by 1 base, with 21 bases between. CDR3 amino acids: CASSYRFLGGPGSYNEQFF. The CDR3 DNA reads as TGTGCCAGCAGTTACCGGTTTCTGGGGGGACCCGGTTCCTACAATGAGCAGTTCTTC.

CDR3 nucleotide sequence: TGTGCCAGCAGCTTAGGGACCTCACCCCCTGATACGCAGTATTTT. Residues: CASSLGTSPPDTQYF. The chain employs TRBV7-9 and TRBJ2-3, with no clear D. Trimming cost V 1 base and J 6 bases, with 14 bases left between them. This CDR3 contains 15 residues. CDR1 SEHNR and CDR2 FQNEAQ come from the germline V gene (reference sequence).

Ten or more counts support this clonotype. The rearrangement joins TRBV18 to TRBJ2-2; D ambiguous. Germline V lookup: CDR1 KGHSH, CDR2 LQKENI. The length of the CDR3 is 13 residues. V shed 4 bases and J shed 2 bases, with 5 bases lying between them. DNA of the CDR3: TGTGCCAGCTCACTCTCTAACACCGGGGAGCTGTTTTTT. This sequence encodes CASSLSNTGELFF.

This clonotype was counted many times. This chain uses TRBV2 with TRBJ2-5; 8 nucleotides agree with TRBD2. In germline, CDR1 is SNHLY, CDR2 FYNNEI. With V trimmed by 3 bases and J by 5 bases, 8 bases remained unmatched. The CDR3 is made up of 15 amino acids. CDR3 residues: CASSEPRGGGETQYF. CDR3 in DNA: TGTGCCAGCAGTGAGCCAAGGGGCGGGGGGGAGACCCAGTACTTC.

In this sample, this clonotype turned up a few times. V usage is TRBV4-1 and J usage is TRBJ2-5; D is undetermined. V lost 1 base and J 2 bases, leaving 5 bases between the germline ends. The germline CDR1 and CDR2 sequences are MGHRA and YSYEKL. The CDR3 has 13 residues. In DNA form, the CDR3 reads TGCGCCAGCAGCCAAGTAGATCAAGAGACCCAGTACTTC. It is translated as CASSQVDQETQYF.

The chain recombines TRBV7-2 with TRBJ2-2, with D perhaps matching TRBD2 (5 bases). V was cut by 4 bases and J by 6 bases, with 9 bases left in between. Germline CDR1 reads SGHTA; CDR2 reads FQGNSA. This CDR3 has 13 amino acids. CDR3 in DNA: TGTGCCAGCAGCTACGGGGTGTCCGGGGAGCTGTTTTTT. Translation gives CASSYGVSGELFF.

The chain links TRBV11-3 to TRBJ2-2; 11 nucleotides line up with TRBD2. Germline assignment: CDR1 SGHNT and CDR2 YENEEA. The CDR3 runs 17 residues. With 4 bases clipped from V and 0 bases from J, the junction kept 4 bases outside the gene matches. The CDR3 is CASSSTGLAANTGELFF. As DNA, the CDR3 is TGTGCCAGCAGCTCCACGGGACTAGCGGCGAACACCGGGGAGCTGTTTTTT.

This clonotype has only a few counts. This sequence joins TRBV20-1 and TRBJ2-1, with D perhaps TRBD2 (6 bases). CDR3 length: 18 amino acids. The germline V gene encodes CDR1 DFQATT and CDR2 SNEGSKA (reference sequence). V gave up 5 bases and J gave up 0 bases, with 23 bases separating them. The CDR3 DNA reads TGCAGTGCTGCGGATTTGGGAGCGGGCCCCATCTCCTACAATGAGCAGTTCTTC. Encoded protein: CSAADLGAGPISYNEQFF.

Only a few counts were recorded for this clonotype. The genes are TRBV20-1 and TRBJ1-4; D call uncertain. The CDR3 extends over 15 amino acids. V lost 0 bases and J 7 bases, leaving 15 bases between the germline ends. Germline assignment: CDR1 DFQATT and CDR2 SNEGSKA (reference sequence). CDR3 protein: CSARDLNQVGEKLFF. CDR3 nucleotides: TGCAGTGCTAGAGATCTCAATCAAGTGGGTGAAAAACTGTTTTTT.